One and the same sample provided the 30 T cell receptor beta chains below, sequenced in a study of T cell responses to AZD1222 COVID-19 vaccine. Generated by immunoSEQ multiplex PCR, the TCRdb table keeps only in-frame clones and is missing some. The data hold about 110,000 clones, with around 81% observed a single time. The specimen was peripheral blood, collected on day 0 of AZD1222 vaccination. Receptors originate from an adult in good health.

J is TRBJ1-4 and V is TRBV4-1; 8 positions match TRBD1. CDR3 length equals 14 residues. CDR1 is MGHRA and CDR2 is YSYEKL in the germline V gene. Germline trimming cut 6 bases from V and 8 bases from J; bases unmatched to any gene: 8. As DNA, the CDR3 is TGCGCCAGCAGGCGTCCGGGACAGGAGGAAAAACTGTTTTTT. Residues: CASRRPGQEEKLFF.

The chain couples TRBV6-5 to TRBJ2-7; TRBD2 agrees at 8 bases. The V and J ends lost 6 bases and 2 bases, in that order; junction bases with no gene match: 6. Germline values: CDR1 MNHEY, CDR2 SVGAGI. The CDR3 covers 14 residues. The CDR3 DNA follows: TGTGCCAGCAGAATGACTAGCGCCACCTACGAGCAGTACTTC. As protein: CASRMTSATYEQYF.

The chain has TRBV4-3 and TRBJ1-4, with D perhaps matching TRBD1 (5 bases). The germline gives CDR1 LGHNA, CDR2 YSLEER. The V and J ends lost 0 bases and 7 bases respectively, with 15 bases between them. The CDR3 is 16 residues long. CDR3 protein: CASSQELQGSAEKLFF. In DNA, the CDR3 is TGCGCCAGCAGCCAAGAATTGCAGGGCTCGGCTGAAAAACTGTTTTTT.

V gene TRBV5-1 combines with J gene TRBJ2-4; D possibly uses TRBD1 or TRBD2 (5 bases each). V lost 3 bases, J lost 0 bases, and 13 bases lay in between. Germline assignment: CDR1 SGHRS and CDR2 YFSETQ. The CDR3 totals 16 residues. The chain's CDR3 is CASSSTGTLAKNIQYF. The DNA for the CDR3 is TGCGCCAGCAGCTCGACCGGGACCCTAGCCAAAAACATTCAGTACTTC.

The V gene is TRBV7-2, the J gene TRBJ1-4, with 7 bases lining up with TRBD1. Trimming took 5 bases from V and 8 from J; bases not matched to a gene: 5. The CDR3 loop spans 13 amino acids. The germline V gene encodes CDR1 SGHTA and CDR2 FQGNSA. CDR3: CASSADRAEKLFF. CDR3 bases: TGTGCCAGCAGCGCCGACAGGGCGGAAAAACTGTTTTTT. Together with reference TRBV7-2 and TRBJ1-4, the CDR3 gives the full variable domain: GAGVSQSPSNKVTEKGKDVELRCDPISGHTALYWYRQSLGQGLEFLIYFQGNSAPDKSGLPSDRFSAERTGGSVSTLTIQRTQQEDSAVYLCASSADRAEKLFFGSGTQLSVL.

This clone appeared once. The chain recombines TRBV19 with TRBJ1-2; D gene unclear. The CDR3 extends over 14 amino acids. Germline CDR1 LNHDA, CDR2 SQIVND (reference sequence). With 8 bases removed from V and 4 bases from J, the gap between germline ends came to 17 bases. This CDR3 is CASSRTTSGYGYTF. CDR3 DNA: TGTGCCAGTTCCAGGACGACATCTGGCTATGGCTACACCTTC.

The chain recombines TRBV19 with TRBJ2-5; tentatively, D is TRBD1 or TRBD2 (5 bases each). This CDR3 comprises 15 residues. V shed 6 bases and J shed 2 bases, with 16 bases lying between them. CDR1 LNHDA and CDR2 SQIVND come from the germline V gene (reference sequence). CDR3 in amino acids: CASRHYGTEQETQYF. The DNA of the CDR3 is TGTGCCAGTAGACATTACGGGACGGAGCAAGAGACCCAGTACTTC.

A single count supports this clone. The chain has TRBV27 and TRBJ1-4; D gene unclear. Germline V gene data show CDR1 as MNHEY and CDR2 as SMNVEV (reference sequence). V lost 6 bases and J 5 bases, leaving 19 bases between the germline ends. The CDR3 is 16 amino acids. The CDR3 spells CASRPGTGLGNEKLFF. The CDR3 DNA reads as TGTGCCAGCAGGCCGGGAACCGGGCTAGGGAATGAAAAACTGTTTTTT.

This clone has only one observation. The genes are TRBV6-2 or TRBV6-3 and TRBJ2-1; 13 nucleotides align to TRBD2. The V and J ends lost 5 bases and 0 bases, in that order; junction bases with no gene match: 4. The CDR3 totals 17 residues. Per germline, CDR1 MNHEY and CDR2 SVGEGT. For the CDR3, the DNA is TGTGCCAGCAGTCCCTGGACTAGCGGGAGCTCCTACAATGAGCAGTTCTTC. The encoded protein is CASSPWTSGSSYNEQFF.

The chain recombines TRBV5-1 with TRBJ2-5; TRBD2 matches 7 bases. Unmatched junction bases numbered 5, after V lost 4 bases and J lost 5 bases. There are 13 residues in the CDR3. Looked up from germline, CDR1 is SGHRS and CDR2 is YFSETQ. The CDR3 nucleotides are TGCGCCAGCAGCCCCCGGGGGGTGGAGACCCAGTACTTC. Residues: CASSPRGVETQYF.

CDR3 sequence (DNA): TGTGCCAGCAGCTTGGACAGGGGGCGTGGAAACACCATATATTTT. It yields the protein CASSLDRGRGNTIYF. The chain recombines TRBV7-3 with TRBJ1-3; 11 nucleotides agree with TRBD1. The germline V gene encodes CDR1 SGHTA and CDR2 FQGTGA. V lost 3 bases and J lost 3; bases outside the gene matches: 1. The CDR3 contains 15 residues.

DNA of the CDR3: TGTGCCAGCAGCCAACTACCGGGACGGGATAATTCACCCCTCCACTTT. Translating it yields CASSQLPGRDNSPLHF. This chain links TRBV3-1 (or the pseudogene TRBV3-2) with TRBJ1-6, with D perhaps TRBD1 (5 bases). V lost 2 bases and J lost 5, with 13 bases in between. Germline CDR1 is LGHDT and CDR2 is YNNKEL (reference sequence). There are 16 residues in the CDR3.

In this sample, this clone turned up a few times. CDR3 sequence reads: CASYTGRVRYNEQFF. CDR3 coding DNA: TGTGCCTCCTACACAGGGAGGGTTCGTTACAATGAGCAGTTCTTC. The rearrangement uses TRBV19 and TRBJ2-1, with D possibly being TRBD2 (7 bases). CDR1 and CDR2 (germline): LNHDA, SQIVND (reference sequence). The CDR3 has 15 residues. Trimming pared 11 bases from V and 4 bases from J, leaving 21 bases between.

This sequence joins TRBV9 and TRBJ2-3; D possibly corresponds to TRBD2 (5 bases). Germline CDR1 is SGDLS and CDR2 is YYNGEE. V was shortened by 0 bases and J by 6 bases, with 17 bases between the two germline ends. The CDR3 totals 16 residues. Written as DNA, the CDR3 is TGTGCCAGCAGCGTAGGGTGGGGAGCGCCCTCCGATACGCAGTATTTT. It translates to CASSVGWGAPSDTQYF. Complete variable domain (other parts from reference TRBV9 and TRBJ2-3): DSGVTQTPKHLITATGQRVTLRCSPRSGDLSVYWYQQSLDQGLQFLIQYYNGEERAKGNILERFSAQQFPDLHSELNLSSLELGDSALYFCASSVGWGAPSDTQYFGPGTRLTVL.

CDR3 in DNA: TGTGCCAGCAGCCAAGTTGGCGTGCCCCACAATGAGCAGTTCTTC. Encoded protein: CASSQVGVPHNEQFF. The chain is built from TRBV14 and TRBJ2-1; D uncertain. Germline assignment: CDR1 SGHDN and CDR2 FVKESK. CDR3 size: 15 residues. The V and J ends lost 1 base and 5 bases respectively, with 12 bases between them.

DNA of the CDR3: TGTGCCAGCACCAGGACAGACTATGGCTACACCTTC. Amino acid sequence: CASTRTDYGYTF. The chain uses TRBV7-9 and TRBJ1-2; TRBD1 might be the D (6 bases). Germline assignment: CDR1 SEHNR and CDR2 FQNEAQ (reference sequence). The CDR3 extends over 12 amino acids. V dropped 7 bases and J dropped 3 bases, with 9 bases sitting between them.

This clone was seen a single time. The chain is built from TRBV7-2 and TRBJ1-1, with D uncertain. V shed 5 bases and J shed 4 bases, with 14 bases lying between them. Germline loops: CDR1 SGHTA, CDR2 FQGNSA. This CDR3 contains 14 residues. CDR3 in DNA: TGTGCCAGCAGCCCCGAACCAAGGTTCACTGAAGCTTTCTTT. This translates into CASSPEPRFTEAFF. The variable domain in full, completed from reference TRBV7-2 and TRBJ1-1, reads GAGVSQSPSNKVTEKGKDVELRCDPISGHTALYWYRQSLGQGLEFLIYFQGNSAPDKSGLPSDRFSAERTGGSVSTLTIQRTQQEDSAVYLCASSPEPRFTEAFFGQGTRLTVV.

This clone was detected a few times. The chain combines TRBV10-2 with TRBJ2-7; 12 bases line up with TRBD2. This CDR3 spans 16 amino acids. Germline assignment: CDR1 WSHSY and CDR2 SAAADI. J lost 10 bases, V lost 2 bases, and 12 bases had no gene match. For the CDR3, the DNA is TGCGCCAGCAGTGAGGTATCAGTGACTAGCGGGAGCCGACAGTACTTC. Translation gives CASSEVSVTSGSRQYF.

The V and J genes are TRBV10-3 and TRBJ2-7; tentatively, D is TRBD1 (5 bases). The V end was cut by 5 bases, the J end by 8 bases, with 13 bases between. The length of the CDR3 is 12 residues. The germline gives CDR1 ENHRY, CDR2 SYGVKD. CDR3 sequence (DNA): TGTGCCATCAGTACAACAGGCGGCCAGCAGTACTTC. This sequence encodes CAISTTGGQQYF.

This clone was picked up a small number of times. This sequence joins TRBV7-9 and TRBJ1-1; D not resolved. CDR1 and CDR2 (germline): SEHNR, FQNEAQ (reference sequence). Trimming removed 1 base from V and 0 bases from J, with 6 bases in between. CDR3 length: 14 residues. CDR3 nucleotides: TGTGCCAGCAGCTTAGAAGCGATGAACACTGAAGCTTTCTTT. Protein product: CASSLEAMNTEAFF. Filled out from reference TRBV7-9 and TRBJ1-1, the complete variable domain reads DTGVSQNPRHKITKRGQNVTFRCDPISEHNRLYWYRQTLGQGPEFLTYFQNEAQLEKSRLLSDRFSAERPKGSFSTLEIQRTEQGDSAMYLCASSLEAMNTEAFFGQGTRLTVV.

The V gene is TRBV11-3, the J gene TRBJ1-2; D call uncertain. Germline CDR1 and CDR2: SGHNT and YENEEA. Between the trimmed V and J ends, which lost 1 base and 7 bases, there was a span of 19 bases. This CDR3 is built from 16 residues. CDR3 nucleotides: TGTGCCAGCAGCTTAGCCCCGGGTAGCGACCTATTTGGCTACACCTTC. Amino acid sequence: CASSLAPGSDLFGYTF.

This clone has only a few counts. Other DNA sequences in this specimen translate into the identical CDR3. This chain links TRBV19 with TRBJ1-1; no reliable D call. V shed 6 bases and J shed 4 bases, with 9 bases lying between them. Germline CDR1 LNHDA, CDR2 SQIVND (reference sequence). This CDR3 region has 12 residues. CDR3 in DNA: TGTGCCAGTAGGAACCTACCCACTGAAGCTTTCTTT. This sequence encodes CASRNLPTEAFF.

The chain uses TRBV5-1 and TRBJ2-1; no clear D. The germline V gene has CDR1 SGHRS and CDR2 YFSETQ. V was shortened by 4 bases and J by 9 bases, with 17 bases between the two germline ends. The CDR3 consists of 14 residues. This chain's CDR3 is CASSHQSGQTEQFF. The CDR3 nucleotides are TGCGCCAGCAGCCATCAGTCCGGGCAAACTGAGCAGTTCTTC.

This chain uses TRBV6-5 with TRBJ2-5; 12 nucleotides align to TRBD2. This CDR3 contains 15 residues. In germline, CDR1 is MNHEY, CDR2 SVGAGI. V lost 5 bases to trimming and J lost 3 bases; unmatched junction nucleotides: 4. This CDR3 is CASSRTSGNEETQYF. CDR3 in DNA: TGTGCCAGCAGTCGGACTAGCGGGAACGAAGAGACCCAGTACTTC.

This sequence joins TRBV7-9 and TRBJ2-1; D is perhaps TRBD1 or TRBD2 (5 bases each). The germline V gene has CDR1 SEHNR and CDR2 FQNEAQ (reference sequence). Trimming pared 1 base from V and 6 bases from J, leaving 10 bases between. This CDR3 region has 14 residues. CDR3 sequence: CASSLGGTFNEQFF. Written as DNA, the CDR3 is TGTGCCAGCAGCTTAGGGGGGACCTTCAATGAGCAGTTCTTC.

The chain joins TRBV3-1 (or the pseudogene TRBV3-2) to TRBJ1-1; D gene uncertain. Germline assignment: CDR1 LGHDT and CDR2 YNNKEL (reference sequence). The germline V and J ends were trimmed by 6 bases and 0 bases, with 5 bases remaining between them. This CDR3 is 12 amino acids long. The CDR3 DNA sequence: TGTGCCAGCAGAAATATGAACACTGAAGCTTTCTTT. Translated, it gives CASRNMNTEAFF.

The CDR3 loop is CASSLAGVTEAFF. The CDR3 DNA is TGTGCCAGCAGCTTAGCGGGGGTGACTGAAGCTTTCTTT. The chain recombines TRBV7-8 with TRBJ1-1, with D perhaps matching TRBD1 (5 bases). Germline loops: CDR1 SGHVS, CDR2 FQNEAQ. V was pared by 0 bases and J by 5 bases, with 7 bases between. CDR3 length equals 13 residues.

The chain is built from TRBV28 and TRBJ2-1, with 7 positions matching TRBD1. Trimming took 6 bases from V and 5 from J; bases not matched to a gene: 10. The germline V gene has CDR1 MDHEN and CDR2 SYDVKM. This CDR3 has 15 residues. CDR3 DNA: TGTGCCAGCAGCTCACCACCCACAGGGGACAATGAGCAGTTCTTC. Translation: CASSSPPTGDNEQFF.

This clone is a singleton in its sample. The chain has TRBV28 and TRBJ2-1; 10 nucleotides agree with TRBD2. The CDR3 contains 16 residues. V was clipped by 5 bases and J by 2 bases; unmatched bases: 6. Germline V gives CDR1 MDHEN, CDR2 SYDVKM. CDR3: CASSTPLAGAYNEQFF. The CDR3 region has the DNA TGTGCCAGCAGTACCCCCCTAGCGGGAGCCTACAATGAGCAGTTCTTC.

The chain joins TRBV7-2 to TRBJ1-5; 7 bases align to TRBD1. The V gene end was trimmed by 5 bases and the J gene end by 7 bases; junction bases not matched to a gene: 8. CDR3 length: 14 residues. The germline CDR1 and CDR2 sequences are SGHTA and FQGNSA. CDR3 sequence: CASSGQVGGQPQHF. CDR3 DNA sequence: TGTGCCAGCAGCGGACAGGTCGGGGGACAGCCCCAGCATTTT.